This is a list of T cell receptor beta chains from one sample in a study of blood T cell repertoires in COVID-19. Assay used: immunoSEQ multiplex PCR; TCRdb lists only in-frame clones, some missing. The data show under 150,000 clones, approximately 82% seen once. Sequenced: peripheral blood. Source of these receptors: a man aged 35 to 55 with active or convalescent COVID-19. The CDR3 runs from the conserved cysteine through the conserved F or W. D genes are given only for firm matches. Rows give clone size only sometimes, using once, few, many, or a class for an expanded clone.

v_call	j_call	d_call	clone_size	cdr3_nt	cdr3_aa
TRBV6-5	TRBJ2-7	-	once	TGTGCCAGCACGCGTACCTCCTACGAGCAGTACTTC	CASTRTSYEQYF
TRBV2	TRBJ2-7	-	-	TGTGCCAGCGAGGGTCCCTCCTACGAGCAGTACTTC	CASEGPSYEQYF
TRBV5-4	TRBJ1-6	TRBD1	-	TGTGCCAGCAGCTTGAGGGGCCAGGGGGGATATAATTCACCCCTCCACTTT	CASSLRGQGGYNSPLHF
TRBV2	TRBJ2-3	TRBD2	-	TGTGCCAGCAGTGATCCCCTAGCGGGGGGGCTGAGCACAGATACGCAGTATTTT	CASSDPLAGGLSTDTQYF
TRBV19	TRBJ2-6	-	few	TGTGCCAGTAGGGGCGTTGGGGCCAACGTCCTGACTTTC	CASRGVGANVLTF
TRBV18	TRBJ2-2	TRBD2	-	TGTGCCAGCCTGGACACGACTAGCGCTTGGGCCGGGGAGCTGTTTTTT	CASLDTTSAWAGELFF
TRBV24-1	TRBJ2-7	TRBD1	-	TGTGCCACCAGTGAGGGACAGGCGCCCTACGAGCAGTACTTC	CATSEGQAPYEQYF
TRBV29-1	TRBJ1-4	TRBD1	-	TGCAGCGTCCAGACAGGGGACAATGAAAAACTGTTTTTT	CSVQTGDNEKLFF
TRBV18	TRBJ1-1	-	-	TGTGCCAGCTCACCACAGGGGGCTGAAGCTTTCTTT	CASSPQGAEAFF
TRBV2	TRBJ2-1	TRBD2	-	TGTGCCAGCAGTGAGGAAATAGCGGGGGGGCACAATGAGCAGTTCTTC	CASSEEIAGGHNEQFF
TRBV12-5	TRBJ1-4	-	-	TGTGCTAGTGGTTTGGGAGGACAGTCTGGGCATAATGAAAAACTGTTTTTT	CASGLGGQSGHNEKLFF
TRBV27	TRBJ2-3	TRBD2	once	TGTGCCAGCAGTTTATCGGCTAGCGGGGGGGCCAGGGATACGCAGTATTTT	CASSLSASGGARDTQYF
TRBV9	TRBJ1-4	TRBD1	-	TGTGCCAGCAGCGTAGGGCAGGGGGAACGGAGTGAAAAACTGTTTTTT	CASSVGQGERSEKLFF
TRBV10-1	TRBJ2-1	-	-	TGCGCCAGCAGTGAGGCCGGGGGGCCCCGGAATGAGCAGTTCTTC	CASSEAGGPRNEQFF
TRBV5-1	TRBJ2-2	TRBD2	-	TGCGCCAGCAGCACCCCTAGCGGGGGGTTTAACGGGGAGCTGTTTTTT	CASSTPSGGFNGELFF
TRBV10-3	TRBJ2-1	TRBD1	-	TGTGCCATCAGTTCCGCCGGACAGGGCAACAATGAGCAGTTCTTC	CAISSAGQGNNEQFF
TRBV7-6	TRBJ2-3	-	-	TGTGCCAGCACCATACAGGTCACGGGCACAGATACGCAGTATTTT	CASTIQVTGTDTQYF
TRBV11-2	TRBJ2-5	-	few	TGTGCCAGCAGCCGACTGACAGGTCCAATCCAAGAGACCCAGTACTTC	CASSRLTGPIQETQYF
TRBV9	TRBJ2-5	TRBD2	-	TGTGCCAGCAGCGTAGGGGGACTAGCGGGGAAAGAGACCCAGTACTTC	CASSVGGLAGKETQYF
TRBV4-1	TRBJ1-1	-	-	TGCGCCAGCAGCCCACCGACAGGCGACACTGAAGCTTTCTTT	CASSPPTGDTEAFF
TRBV24-1	TRBJ2-2	TRBD2	-	TGTGCCACCAGTTCCAAGCGGGGGGGCTCCGGGGAGCTGTTTTTT	CATSSKRGGSGELFF
TRBV7-2	TRBJ1-5	TRBD1	few	TGTGCCAGCAGCTTCGACAGGGGAGATCAGCCCCAGCATTTT	CASSFDRGDQPQHF
TRBV3-1/TRBV3-2	TRBJ1-5	TRBD1	-	TGTGCCAGCAGCCAAGGGGACAGGAGCTATAGCAATCAGCCCCAGCATTTT	CASSQGDRSYSNQPQHF
TRBV4-1	TRBJ1-2	-	-	TGCGCCAGCAGCCCAGAAAGTGACAGTTTTAACTATGGCTACACCTTC	CASSPESDSFNYGYTF
TRBV5-6	TRBJ2-1	-	-	TGTGCCAGCAGCTTGGGGCGGGACTCCTACAATGAGCAGTTCTTC	CASSLGRDSYNEQFF
TRBV4-2	TRBJ2-7	-	-	TGTGCCAGCAGCCAAGATGATTTAGGGGTCTACGAGCAGTACTTC	CASSQDDLGVYEQYF
TRBV27	TRBJ1-1	-	-	TGTGCCAGCAGTTTTTCAGGGACACTAAACACTGAAGCTTTCTTT	CASSFSGTLNTEAFF
TRBV14	TRBJ2-2	-	-	TGTGCCAGCAGCCGCGTTGGGCGGGGCACCAACACCGGGGAGCTGTTTTTT	CASSRVGRGTNTGELFF
TRBV14	TRBJ2-1	-	-	TGTGCCAGCAGCCTCATGGGGGGGCCGTGGAATGAGCAGTTCTTC	CASSLMGGPWNEQFF
TRBV6-5	TRBJ2-7	TRBD1	-	TGTGCCAGTTCGCCGGGACAGATTAGGTACGAGCAGTACTTC	CASSPGQIRYEQYF
TRBV10-3	TRBJ2-5	TRBD2	-	TGTGCCATCAGTGAAAGGAGCGGGGTTGAGACCCAGTACTTC	CAISERSGVETQYF
TRBV4-3	TRBJ2-1	TRBD2	-	TGCGCCAGCAGCCAAGTCCGGGGGGGCCCTCCCGGTGAGCAGTTCTTC	CASSQVRGGPPGEQFF
TRBV3-1/TRBV3-2	TRBJ2-2	TRBD2	-	TGTGCCAGCAGCCGACTAGCGGGGGGGCCACTTATGGAGCTGTTTTTT	CASSRLAGGPLMELFF
TRBV29-1	TRBJ1-2	-	once	TGCAGCGTTGAAGGAAACAGGGTATCCTATGGCTACACCTTC	CSVEGNRVSYGYTF
TRBV20-1	TRBJ2-5	-	-	TGCAGTGCTAGAATCGGAGAGACCCAGTACTTC	CSARIGETQYF
TRBV19	TRBJ2-1	TRBD1	-	TGTGCCAGTAGTATGAGGGACAGAGGAACGTTCTTC	CASSMRDRGTFF
TRBV2	TRBJ2-5	-	-	TGTGCCAGCAGTGAAGTAGGGGGCGGGGACAAGACCCAGTACTTC	CASSEVGGGDKTQYF
TRBV7-9	TRBJ2-7	-	-	TGTGCCAGCAGCTCTAGACTTACAAGCTCCTACGAGCAGTACTTC	CASSSRLTSSYEQYF
TRBV30	TRBJ1-6	-	-	TGTGCCTGGTCAGGTCAACATTCACCCCTCCACTTT	CAWSGQHSPLHF
TRBV4-3	TRBJ1-5	-	-	TGCGCCAGCAGCCAAGTCACCGGGGGCAATCAGCCCCAGCATTTT	CASSQVTGGNQPQHF
TRBV6-2/TRBV6-3	TRBJ2-3	TRBD1	-	TGTGCCAGCAGTTACTCCCCGGGACAGGGAGGTAGAAATACGCAGTATTTT	CASSYSPGQGGRNTQYF
TRBV9	TRBJ2-5	TRBD2	-	TGTGCCAGCAGCGTAGGGCAGCTAGCGGGGGGACACGGGGAGACCCAGTACTTC	CASSVGQLAGGHGETQYF
TRBV6-1	TRBJ2-6	TRBD1	once	TGTGCCAGCAGTGAAAAAGTAGGGGGCCTCTTAGCTGGGGCCAACGTCCTGACTTTC	CASSEKVGGLLAGANVLTF
TRBV5-5	TRBJ1-4	TRBD1	-	TGTGCCAGCAGCGGACCGTGGGACAGCCGAAATGAAAAACTGTTTTTT	CASSGPWDSRNEKLFF
TRBV6-1	TRBJ2-7	TRBD1	-	TGTGCCAGCAGTGAACGGGGGACAGGGGGAGGCGAGCAGTACTTC	CASSERGTGGGEQYF
TRBV5-5	TRBJ2-3	TRBD2	-	TGTGCCAGCAGCCCCAGACGGGCGGGGGTGGGCACAGATACGCAGTATTTT	CASSPRRAGVGTDTQYF
TRBV29-1	TRBJ2-7	-	-	TGCAGCGTTGGTGGCATCACCTACGAGCAGTACTTC	CSVGGITYEQYF
TRBV6-5	TRBJ1-2	-	few	TGTGCCAGCAGTATCCCGGAGGGGATCTATGGCTACACCTTC	CASSIPEGIYGYTF
TRBV19	TRBJ2-5	-	-	TGTGCCAGTAGTATGCAGGGCGAGACCCAGTACTTC	CASSMQGETQYF
TRBV13	TRBJ1-1	TRBD1	-	TGTGCCAGCAGCTTAGGCACAGGGGCCACTGAAGCTTTCTTT	CASSLGTGATEAFF
TRBV13	TRBJ1-1	TRBD1	-	TGTGCCAGCAGCCCCCGGGACAGGGACAACACTGAAGCTTTCTTT	CASSPRDRDNTEAFF
TRBV6-5	TRBJ1-1	-	-	TGTGCCAGCAAATCGACACGATTCAACACTGAAGCTTTCTTT	CASKSTRFNTEAFF
TRBV5-1	TRBJ2-7	TRBD1	-	TGCGCCAGCAGCTCGAAGGGGACAGGGAGTGGCTACGAGCAGTACTTC	CASSSKGTGSGYEQYF
TRBV11-2	TRBJ2-7	-	-	TGTGCCAGCAGCTTAGACAGGGCAGGGGCTCTCCAAACTAGAACCTACGAGCAGTACTTC	CASSLDRAGALQTRTYEQYF
TRBV7-9	TRBJ2-3	TRBD2	-	TGTGCCAGCAGCCCTTATGAAGGGGGCGGGGGGGAAGATACGCAGTATTTT	CASSPYEGGGGEDTQYF
TRBV19	TRBJ1-6	-	-	TGTGCCAGTAGTGACGGACAGTATAATTCACCCCTCCACTTT	CASSDGQYNSPLHF
TRBV5-1	TRBJ1-2	-	-	TGCGCCAGCAACCCCGGGGGGCTCGGCTATGGCTACACCTTC	CASNPGGLGYGYTF
TRBV14	TRBJ1-1	TRBD1	once	TGTGCCAGCAGCCCGGACAGGGGCGCTTTCTTT	CASSPDRGAFF
TRBV6-5	TRBJ1-2	TRBD1	-	TGTGCCAGCAGGTTGGACAGGGGGAATGGAGGCTACACCTTC	CASRLDRGNGGYTF
TRBV19	TRBJ2-7	TRBD2	once	TGTGCCAGTAGTAGTGCCGGGACTAGCGCTTCCTACGAGCAGTACTTC	CASSSAGTSASYEQYF